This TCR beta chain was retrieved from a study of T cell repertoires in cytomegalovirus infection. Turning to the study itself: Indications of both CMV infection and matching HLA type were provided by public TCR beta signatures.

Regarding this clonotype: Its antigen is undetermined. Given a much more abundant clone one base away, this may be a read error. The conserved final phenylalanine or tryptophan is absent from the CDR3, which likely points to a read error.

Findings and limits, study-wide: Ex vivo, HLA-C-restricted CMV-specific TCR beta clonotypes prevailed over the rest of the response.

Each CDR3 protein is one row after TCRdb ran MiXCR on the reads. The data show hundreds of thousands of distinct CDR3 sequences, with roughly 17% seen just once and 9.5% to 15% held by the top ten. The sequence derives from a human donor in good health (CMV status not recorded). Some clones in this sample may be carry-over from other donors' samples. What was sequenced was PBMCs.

CDR3 in amino acids: CASSRTGTGETQYS. Here the CDR3 DNA reads TGTGCCAGCAGCCGGACTGGCACGGGGGAGACCCAGTACTCC. The chain carries TRBV7-2 and TRBJ2-5, with D possibly TRBD2 on 5 matching bases. Trimming pared 5 bases from V and 5 bases from J, leaving 15 bases between. CDR1 SGHTA and CDR2 FQGNSA come from the germline V gene. The CDR3 has 14 amino acids.